This T cell receptor (beta chain) was profiled in a study of response to subunit inactivated influenza vaccine. As to this clonotype: Its antigen is undetermined.

Study-level findings and limits: Authors proposed each seasonal influenza vaccination draws in few new T cells.

One entry per CDR3 protein results from TCRdb running MiXCR on the RT-PCR reads. The table has fewer than 250,000 distinct CDR3 sequences, approximately 14% seen once. The germline V and J ends were trimmed by 4 bases and 3 bases, with 12 bases remaining between them. Germline V CDR1 and CDR2: SEHNR, FQNEAQ (reference sequence). The CDR3 runs 14 residues. The sequencing here drew on CD8+ T cells sorted from PBMCs, taken about 5 days after vaccination. The sequence came from a middle-aged man who received an inactivated influenza vaccine. This chain joins TRBV7-9 and TRBJ1-2, with D unresolved. The CDR3, as DNA: TGTGCCAGCAGCTCTGAGGGAGTAGACTATGGCTACACCTTC. Encoded protein: CASSSEGVDYGYTF. Full variable domain (remainder filled in from reference TRBV7-9 and TRBJ1-2): DTGVSQNPRHKITKRGQNVTFRCDPISEHNRLYWYRQTLGQGPEFLTYFQNEAQLEKSRLLSDRFSAERPKGSFSTLEIQRTEQGDSAMYLCASSSEGVDYGYTFGSGTRLTVV.